The next 14 T cell receptor beta chains were all read from a single sample in a study of blood T cells in healthy people across ages. For the second PCR, which ran for 7 to 11 cycles, a sample-barcoded 5' primer and a J-beta primer mix were used. TCRdb reanalysed the 5' RACE reads using MiXCR and keeps one entry per CDR3 protein. This repertoire shows under 850,000 distinct CDR3 sequences, roughly 35% found once; its top ten account for over 10%. Sequenced material: blood. These receptors originate from a young man in good health.

CDR3: CASSWGVGDGYTF. The CDR3, as DNA: TGTGCCAGTAGTTGGGGGGTTGGCGATGGCTACACCTTC. The rearrangement uses TRBV19 and TRBJ1-2, with a possible D match to TRBD1 (5 bases). Trimming took 5 bases from V and 6 from J, leaving 13 bases between them. The germline CDR1 and CDR2 sequences are LNHDA and SQIVND (reference sequence). The CDR3 has 13 amino acids.

This clonotype was seen a few times. The chain joins TRBV25-1 to TRBJ1-1; 7 bases align to TRBD1. CDR3 size: 14 residues. Unmatched junction bases numbered 5, after V lost 3 bases and J lost 4 bases. The germline gives CDR1 MGHDK, CDR2 SYGVNS. CDR3 in amino acids: CASSDQGGSTEAFF. The CDR3 bases are TGTGCCAGCAGTGATCAGGGGGGAAGCACTGAAGCTTTCTTT.

This sequence joins TRBV28 and TRBJ1-2, with D possibly TRBD1 on 5 matching bases. In germline, CDR1 is MDHEN, CDR2 SYDVKM. V gave up 5 bases and J gave up 5 bases, with 15 bases separating them. This CDR3 is built from 14 residues. This CDR3 is CASSVGTELYGYTF. CDR3 coding DNA: TGTGCCAGCAGTGTGGGGACTGAGCTGTATGGCTACACCTTC.

This clonotype has at least ten counts. The V gene is TRBV20-1, the J gene TRBJ2-3; 9 bases align to TRBD2. The V segment lost 6 bases and the J segment 1 base; nucleotides outside the gene matches: 8. The CDR3 sequence is 15 residues long. Per germline, CDR1 DFQATT and CDR2 SNEGSKA (reference sequence). CDR3 coding DNA: TGCAGTGCCCACCTAGCGGGGCAACGCACAGATACGCAGTATTTT. It codes for CSAHLAGQRTDTQYF.

In the case of this clonotype: One end of the junction does not line up with germline, which may come from a read error. This CDR3 is CASSVYGTGGNERFF. The CDR3 DNA reads TGTGCCAGCAGCGTATACGGGACAGGGGGCAATGAGCGGTTCTTC. This chain links TRBV9 with TRBJ2-1, with 12 nucleotides matching TRBD1. Germline V gives CDR1 SGDLS, CDR2 YYNGEE. The CDR3 covers 15 residues.

This clonotype came up many times. The chain uses TRBV12-3 or TRBV12-4 and TRBJ2-4; 8 bases match TRBD1. J gave up 8 bases and V 1 base, and 4 bases lay outside the gene matches. The CDR3 has 14 residues. The CDR3 sequence: CASSLDDRGHIQYF. The DNA of the CDR3 is TGTGCCAGCAGTTTAGACGACAGGGGACACATTCAGTACTTC.

This clonotype was found a few times. The rearrangement links TRBV9 to TRBJ1-1; 8 bases map to TRBD1. From germline, CDR1 is SGDLS and CDR2 YYNGEE. CDR3 length equals 15 residues. The V and J ends lost 0 bases and 1 base, in that order; junction bases with no gene match: 2. Here the CDR3 DNA reads TGTGCCAGCAGCGTAGAGGACAGGGCGAACACTGAAGCTTTCTTT. It encodes CASSVEDRANTEAFF.

CDR3 loop: CSVGTFDTEAFF. The CDR3 DNA follows: TGCAGCGTTGGGACATTTGACACTGAAGCTTTCTTT. The chain is built from TRBV29-1 and TRBJ1-1; D might be TRBD1 (5 bases). V was clipped by 4 bases and J by 3 bases, with 9 bases between them. CDR1 SQVTM and CDR2 ANQGSEA come from the germline V gene. The CDR3 runs to 12 residues.

The chain combines TRBV15 with TRBJ2-4; no clear D. The J call is in doubt because the DNA end fits TRBJ2-7 better. This CDR3 has 16 amino acids. Germline CDR1 reads LNHNV; CDR2 reads YYDKDF (reference sequence). DNA for the CDR3: TGTGCCACCAGCAGAGATCTCGGAGATTCCTCCTACGAGCAGTACTTC. Its protein is CATSRDLGDSSYEQYF.

This clonotype was counted between two and nine times. The chain couples TRBV7-2 to TRBJ1-5; D uncertain. In germline, CDR1 is SGHTA, CDR2 FQGNSA. V lost 5 bases, J lost 0 bases, and 14 bases lay in between. This CDR3 has 16 amino acids. The CDR3 bases are TGTGCCAGCAGCCCTACAAAAGCAGATAGCAATCAGCCCCAGCATTTT. It specifies CASSPTKADSNQPQHF.

Many counts were recorded for this clonotype. The chain links TRBV20-1 to TRBJ2-5; D not certain. This CDR3 is built from 11 residues. V was pared by 7 bases and J by 0 bases, with 6 bases between. The V gene's germline CDR1 is DFQATT and CDR2 SNEGSKA (reference sequence). The CDR3 DNA follows: TGCAGTGGGGCAGACCAAGAGACCCAGTACTTC. Amino acids: CSGADQETQYF.

V and J are TRBV12-3 or TRBV12-4 and TRBJ2-3; TRBD2 matches 12 bases. Trimming at V came to 7 bases and at J to 5 bases, leaving 7 bases not matched to a gene. The length of the CDR3 is 15 residues. The CDR3 DNA is TGTGCCAGCACCCCTAGCGGGGGGGCCGTAGATACGCAGTATTTT. This encodes CASTPSGGAVDTQYF.

The chain links TRBV5-1 to TRBJ1-5, with a weak D call TRBD1 (6 bases). V gave up 4 bases and J gave up 7 bases, with 18 bases separating them. From germline, CDR1 is SGHRS and CDR2 YFSETQ. The CDR3 covers 15 residues. The chain's CDR3 is CASSPLSGGGQPQHF. CDR3 nucleotides: TGCGCCAGCAGCCCACTGTCTGGAGGGGGGCAGCCCCAGCATTTT.

The rearrangement joins TRBV20-1 to TRBJ1-2, with a possible D match to TRBD1 (5 bases). This CDR3 has 14 amino acids. The ends were cut back, 4 bases at V and 4 bases at J, with 16 bases in the middle. Germline-derived CDR1 and CDR2 are DFQATT and SNEGSKA (reference sequence). For the CDR3, the DNA is TGCAGTGCTACGGGACTCAAAACTGTCTATGGCTACACCTTC. It is translated as CSATGLKTVYGYTF.